This section outlines one T cell receptor beta chain sequence together with its context. Its antigen remains unidentified. The data were obtained in a study of T cell responses to AZD1222 COVID-19 vaccine. Overall study results and limits: Per reports, nearly half of all spike-specific TCRs target regions that are unmutated in variants. Elevations in Spike-specific TCR breadth and depth followed administration of two AZD1222 doses. Among those given AZD1222, only five to seven were seropositive at baseline.

The CDR3 spans 16 residues. The V and J ends lost 2 bases and 3 bases, in that order; junction bases with no gene match: 10. The germline V gene encodes CDR1 SQVTM and CDR2 ANQGSEA. Profiled with immunoSEQ multiplex PCR; TCRdb holds only in-frame clones, not every one. This repertoire shows around 140,000 clones, 85% to 95% found once; its top ten account for about 12%. This TCR derives from an adult who had recovered from COVID-19. This sample comprised peripheral blood, obtained after recovery from COVID-19. This rearrangement joins TRBV29-1 to TRBJ1-1, with TRBD1 identical over 9 bases. CDR3 amino acids: CSVERFGDRADTEAFF. Here the CDR3 DNA reads TGCAGCGTTGAAAGGTTTGGGGACAGGGCTGACACTGAAGCTTTCTTT.